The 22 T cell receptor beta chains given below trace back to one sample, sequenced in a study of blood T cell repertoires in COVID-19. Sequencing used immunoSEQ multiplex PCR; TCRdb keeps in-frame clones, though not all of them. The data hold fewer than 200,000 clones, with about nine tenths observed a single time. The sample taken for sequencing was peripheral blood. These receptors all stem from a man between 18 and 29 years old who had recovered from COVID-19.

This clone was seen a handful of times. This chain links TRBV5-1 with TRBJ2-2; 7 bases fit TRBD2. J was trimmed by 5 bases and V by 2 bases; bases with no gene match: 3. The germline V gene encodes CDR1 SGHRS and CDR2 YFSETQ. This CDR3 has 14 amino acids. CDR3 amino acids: CASSFDGGTGELFF. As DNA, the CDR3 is TGCGCCAGCAGCTTCGACGGGGGGACCGGGGAGCTGTTTTTT. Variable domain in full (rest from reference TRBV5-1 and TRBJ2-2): KAGVTQTPRYLIKTRGQQVTLSCSPISGHRSVSWYQQTPGQGLQFLFEYFSETQRNKGNFPGRFSGRQFSNSRSEMNVSTLELGDSALYLCASSFDGGTGELFFGEGSRLTVL.

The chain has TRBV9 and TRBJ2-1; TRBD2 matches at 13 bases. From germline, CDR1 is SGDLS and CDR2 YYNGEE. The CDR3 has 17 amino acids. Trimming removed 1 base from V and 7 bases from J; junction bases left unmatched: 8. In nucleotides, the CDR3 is TGTGCCAGCAGCGTATCCCCGGGGACTAGCGGGGTTAATGAGCAGTTCTTC. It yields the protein CASSVSPGTSGVNEQFF. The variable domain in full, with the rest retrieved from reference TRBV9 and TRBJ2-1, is DSGVTQTPKHLITATGQRVTLRCSPRSGDLSVYWYQQSLDQGLQFLIQYYNGEERAKGNILERFSAQQFPDLHSELNLSSLELGDSALYFCASSVSPGTSGVNEQFFGPGTRLTVL.

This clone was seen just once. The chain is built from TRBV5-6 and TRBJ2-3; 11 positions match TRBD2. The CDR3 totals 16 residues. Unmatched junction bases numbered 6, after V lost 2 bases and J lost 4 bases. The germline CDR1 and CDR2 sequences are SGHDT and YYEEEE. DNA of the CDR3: TGTGCCAGCAGCTTACCTAGCGGGAGGACGTCAGATACGCAGTATTTT. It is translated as CASSLPSGRTSDTQYF.

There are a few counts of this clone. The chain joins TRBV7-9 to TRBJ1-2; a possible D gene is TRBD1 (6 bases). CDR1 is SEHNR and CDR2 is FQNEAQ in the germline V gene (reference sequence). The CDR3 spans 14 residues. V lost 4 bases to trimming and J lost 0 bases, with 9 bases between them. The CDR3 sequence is CASSWTEANYGYTF. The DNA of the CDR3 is TGTGCCAGCAGCTGGACAGAAGCTAACTATGGCTACACCTTC.

The DNA of the CDR3 is TGCGCCAGCAGCCAAGAGGCTAGGGGGTCGGAGACCCAGTACTTC. As protein: CASSQEARGSETQYF. V gene TRBV4-3 combines with J gene TRBJ2-5, with D possibly TRBD1 on 6 matching bases. Germline CDR1 is LGHNA and CDR2 is YSLEER. Trimming took off 0 bases at V and 5 bases at J, with 13 bases between the two ends. This CDR3 is built from 15 residues.

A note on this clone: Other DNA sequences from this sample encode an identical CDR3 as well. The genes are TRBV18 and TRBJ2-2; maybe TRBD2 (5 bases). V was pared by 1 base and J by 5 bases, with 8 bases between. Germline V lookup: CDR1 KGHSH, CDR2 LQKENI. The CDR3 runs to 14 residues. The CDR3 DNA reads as TGTGCCAGCTCACCACAGGCGGGTACCGGGGAGCTGTTTTTT. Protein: CASSPQAGTGELFF.

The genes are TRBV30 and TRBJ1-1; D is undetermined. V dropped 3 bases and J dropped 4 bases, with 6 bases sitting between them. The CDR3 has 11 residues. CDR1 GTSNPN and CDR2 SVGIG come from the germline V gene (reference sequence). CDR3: CAWSVLTEAFF. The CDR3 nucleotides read TGTGCCTGGAGCGTACTCACTGAAGCTTTCTTT.

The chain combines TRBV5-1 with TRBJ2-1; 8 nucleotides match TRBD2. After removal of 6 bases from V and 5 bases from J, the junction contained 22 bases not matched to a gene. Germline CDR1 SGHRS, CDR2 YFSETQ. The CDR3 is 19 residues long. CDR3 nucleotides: TGCGCCAGCACCAATAAACCCCTAGCGGGCCCTCGGGCGGACAATGAGCAGTTCTTC. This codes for CASTNKPLAGPRADNEQFF.

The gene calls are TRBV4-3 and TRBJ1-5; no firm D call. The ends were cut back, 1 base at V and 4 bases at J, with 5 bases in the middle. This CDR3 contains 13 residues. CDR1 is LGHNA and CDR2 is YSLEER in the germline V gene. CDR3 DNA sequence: TGCGCCAGCAGCCAAGTCCATAATCAGCCCCAGCATTTT. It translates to CASSQVHNQPQHF.

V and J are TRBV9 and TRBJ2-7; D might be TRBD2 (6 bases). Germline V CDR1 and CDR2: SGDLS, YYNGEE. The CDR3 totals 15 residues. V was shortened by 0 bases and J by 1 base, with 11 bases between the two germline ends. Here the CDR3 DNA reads TGTGCCAGCAGCGTAGGACCTAGCGCGTCCTACGAGCAGTACTTC. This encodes CASSVGPSASYEQYF.

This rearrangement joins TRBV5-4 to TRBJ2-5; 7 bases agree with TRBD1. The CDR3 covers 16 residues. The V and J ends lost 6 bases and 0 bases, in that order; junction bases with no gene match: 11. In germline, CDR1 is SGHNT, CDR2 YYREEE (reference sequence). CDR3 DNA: TGTGCCAGCAAAGATACAGGGGCAACGTACCAAGAGACCCAGTACTTC. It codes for CASKDTGATYQETQYF. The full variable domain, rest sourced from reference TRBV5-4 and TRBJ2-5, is ETGVTQSPTHLIKTRGQQVTLRCSSQSGHNTVSWYQQALGQGPQFIFQYYREEENGRGNFPPRFSGLQFPNYSSELNVNALELDDSALYLCASKDTGATYQETQYFGPGTRLLVL.

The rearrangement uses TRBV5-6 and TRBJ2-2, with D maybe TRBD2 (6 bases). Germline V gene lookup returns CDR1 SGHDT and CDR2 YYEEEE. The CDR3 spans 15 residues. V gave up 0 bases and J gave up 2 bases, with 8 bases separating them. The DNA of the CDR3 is TGTGCCAGCAGCTTGGTGGGGGGAAACACCGGGGAGCTGTTTTTT. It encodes CASSLVGGNTGELFF.

In DNA form, the CDR3 reads TGCGCCAGCAGCTTGGAGAGGGGGCAGGGCGATGGCTACACCTTC. As protein: CASSLERGQGDGYTF. This sequence joins TRBV5-1 and TRBJ1-2; 7 bases agree with TRBD1. The CDR3 is 15 amino acids. V was clipped by 0 bases and J by 6 bases; unmatched bases: 8. Germline lookup yields CDR1 SGHRS and CDR2 YFSETQ. Using reference TRBV5-1 and TRBJ1-2 for the parts outside the CDR3, the full variable domain is KAGVTQTPRYLIKTRGQQVTLSCSPISGHRSVSWYQQTPGQGLQFLFEYFSETQRNKGNFPGRFSGRQFSNSRSEMNVSTLELGDSALYLCASSLERGQGDGYTFGSGTRLTVV.

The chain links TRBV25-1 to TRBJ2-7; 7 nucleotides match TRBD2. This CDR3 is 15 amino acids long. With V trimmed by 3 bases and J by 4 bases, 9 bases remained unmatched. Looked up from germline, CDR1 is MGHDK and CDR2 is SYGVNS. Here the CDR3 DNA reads TGTGCCAGCAGTGAGCGGGGGACGGCGGGGTACGAGCAGTACTTC. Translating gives CASSERGTAGYEQYF.

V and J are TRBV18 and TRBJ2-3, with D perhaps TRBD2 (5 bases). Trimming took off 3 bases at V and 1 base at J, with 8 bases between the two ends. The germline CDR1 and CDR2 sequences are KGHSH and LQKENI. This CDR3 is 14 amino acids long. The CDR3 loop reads CASSPDLRTDTQYF. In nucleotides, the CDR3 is TGTGCCAGCTCACCGGACTTACGCACAGATACGCAGTATTTT. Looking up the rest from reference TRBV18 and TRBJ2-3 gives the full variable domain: NAGVMQNPRHLVRRRGQEARLRCSPMKGHSHVYWYRQLPEEGLKFMVYLQKENIIDESGMPKERFSAEFPKEGPSILRIQQVVRGDSAAYFCASSPDLRTDTQYFGPGTRLTVL.

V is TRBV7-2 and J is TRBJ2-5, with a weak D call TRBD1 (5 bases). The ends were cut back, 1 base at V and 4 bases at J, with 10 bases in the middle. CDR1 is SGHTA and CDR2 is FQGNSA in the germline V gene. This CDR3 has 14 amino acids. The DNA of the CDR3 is TGTGCCAGCAGCTTAGGAAGACAGTCAGAGACCCAGTACTTC. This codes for CASSLGRQSETQYF.

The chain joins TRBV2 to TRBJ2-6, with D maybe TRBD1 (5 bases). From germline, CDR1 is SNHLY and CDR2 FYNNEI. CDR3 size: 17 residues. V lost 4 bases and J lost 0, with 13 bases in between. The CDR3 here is CASSAEDIFSGANVLTF. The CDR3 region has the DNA TGTGCCAGCAGTGCCGAGGACATCTTCTCTGGGGCCAACGTCCTGACTTTC.

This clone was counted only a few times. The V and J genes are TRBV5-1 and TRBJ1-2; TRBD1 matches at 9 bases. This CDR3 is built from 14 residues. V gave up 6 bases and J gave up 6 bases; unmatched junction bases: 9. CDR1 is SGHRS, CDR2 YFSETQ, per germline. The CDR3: CASTPGQGWDGYTF. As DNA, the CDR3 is TGCGCCAGCACCCCGGGACAGGGTTGGGATGGCTACACCTTC.

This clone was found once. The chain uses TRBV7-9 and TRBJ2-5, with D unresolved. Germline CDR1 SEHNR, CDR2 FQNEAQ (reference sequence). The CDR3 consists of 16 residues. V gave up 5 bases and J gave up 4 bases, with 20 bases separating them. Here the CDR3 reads CASSAYTPGPRETQYF. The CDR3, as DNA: TGTGCCAGCAGCGCTTATACCCCAGGTCCCCGAGAGACCCAGTACTTC.

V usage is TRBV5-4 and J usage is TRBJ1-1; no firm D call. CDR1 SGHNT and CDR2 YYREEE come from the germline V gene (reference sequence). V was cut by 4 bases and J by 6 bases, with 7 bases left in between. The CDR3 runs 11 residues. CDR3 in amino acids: CASSHGSEAFF. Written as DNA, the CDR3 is TGTGCCAGCAGCCACGGGTCTGAAGCTTTCTTT. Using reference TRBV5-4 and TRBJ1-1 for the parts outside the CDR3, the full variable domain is ETGVTQSPTHLIKTRGQQVTLRCSSQSGHNTVSWYQQALGQGPQFIFQYYREEENGRGNFPPRFSGLQFPNYSSELNVNALELDDSALYLCASSHGSEAFFGQGTRLTVV.

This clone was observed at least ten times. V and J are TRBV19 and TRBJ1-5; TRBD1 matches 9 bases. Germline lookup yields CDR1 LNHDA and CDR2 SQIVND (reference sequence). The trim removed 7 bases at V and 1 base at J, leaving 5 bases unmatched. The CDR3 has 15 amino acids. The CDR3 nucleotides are TGTGCCAGTAAACTGGACAGGGGAAGCAATCAGCCCCAGCATTTT. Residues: CASKLDRGSNQPQHF.

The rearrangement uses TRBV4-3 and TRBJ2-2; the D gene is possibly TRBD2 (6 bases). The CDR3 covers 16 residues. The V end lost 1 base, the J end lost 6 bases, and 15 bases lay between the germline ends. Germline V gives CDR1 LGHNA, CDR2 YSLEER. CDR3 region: CASSQGAGTVAGELFF. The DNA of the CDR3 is TGCGCCAGCAGCCAAGGGGCAGGGACTGTCGCCGGGGAGCTGTTTTTT.